This record covers a single TCR beta chain. Its antigen is currently not known. Nothing much larger sits one base from this clone, and base qualities are not available. This entry comes from a study of blood T cell repertoires in COVID-19 (dated by TCRdb to the early 2020s). Study-level background: Collaborator samples came from the United States, Italy and Spain and covered acute and convalescent phases of COVID-19. Where HLA class I and class II types were available, the types were taken from metadata supplied by the sample provider, not from assay-based typing. The repertoires were made available in a free public database intended to serve as a resource for research on the immune response to SARS-CoV-2. Subjects who had been exposed to COVID-19, were actively infected with it, or had recovered from it provided the deeply sampled blood TCRbeta repertoires that made up the dataset. The sample metadata nearly always contained a de-identified subject ID, COVID-19 status, age in years and sex. Samples came from the ongoing ImmuneRACE study (first 160 participants) plus 1,254 subjects from 6 global collaborators. The material from the prospective study consisted of cDNA or gDNA derived from T cells, B-cell-depleted T cells, or PBMCs.

TCRbeta CDR3 regions were amplified from genomic DNA using the immunoSEQ Assay, a bias-controlled multiplex PCR. In the original analysis: Within the assay, amplification of reference gene primers was used to estimate how many nucleated cells each sample contained. To quantify the absolute abundance of each unique TCRbeta CDR3 rearrangement, sequence reads were collapsed and filtered. Productive Simpson clonality was computed per sample as the square root of Simpson's diversity index over productive rearrangements. TCRdb provides this immuneACCESS table in a form limited to in-frame rearrangements. Some clones are lacking; in checked studies, under half of them reflect an unresolved V gene, and why the rest are absent is not known. For V, J and clone size, that table is used; D and trimming come from the DNA. A total of about 43,000 clones appear in this sample, 87% of them only once. The ten biggest clones cover approximately 8.9% of the sample.

What the authors observed across the whole study: Clinical and demographic metadata were provided uncurated, with the amount varying by source and participant.

The collaborating institutions used their own protocols to collect whole blood in K2EDTA tubes. For TCRbeta analysis, collaborator samples were shipped as frozen whole blood, as isolated PBMCs, or as DNA extracted from either sample type. Sequenced: peripheral blood. The source of this sequence is a woman of 80 years or more with active COVID-19.

The DNA sequence is given as TGCGCCAGCGCCACGCCCGGTTGGGACAGGCAAGACGAGCAGTACTTC. This translates into CASATPGWDRQDEQYF. The chain is encoded by TRBV5-1 joined to TRBJ2-7, with 8 central nucleotides matching TRBD1. The germline V and J ends show losses of 7 bases and 5 bases respectively, and no gene match explains 17 bases of the junction. In the germline V gene, CDR1 corresponds to SGHRS and CDR2 to YFSETQ. Measured from the cysteine to the phenylalanine, the CDR3 is 16 residues long. CDR3 DNA only is kept here, 48 bases in frame from base 1.